This entry is about one T cell receptor beta chain. The data were taken from a study of blood T cell repertoires in COVID-19. The CDR3 totals 15 residues. Germline CDR1 is LGHDT and CDR2 is YNNKEL (reference sequence). J lost 4 bases, V lost 4 bases, and 7 bases had no gene match. Everyone who took part was 18 to 89 years old, and they came from 20 to 25 US areas. TCRdb keeps only in-frame clones here, not all; method: immunoSEQ multiplex PCR. Of about 320,000 clones listed, over 75% are singletons. The sequenced sample was PBMCs or T cells enriched from blood (not recorded which). This sequence originates from a woman between 18 and 29 years old who had recovered from COVID-19. The chain combines TRBV3-1 (or the pseudogene TRBV3-2) with TRBJ2-7; TRBD2 aligns across 10 bases. The CDR3 reads CASSLLGTSEYEQYF. The CDR3 DNA sequence: TGTGCCAGCAGCCTGCTGGGGACTAGCGAATACGAGCAGTACTTC.